The 18 T cell receptor beta chains below were found in one sample sequenced in a study of CD8+CD57+ T cells in acquired aplastic anemia. Genomic DNA provided the template from which TCR beta VDJ and CDR3 profiles were obtained. TCRdb redid the calling of the reads with MiXCR, one entry per CDR3 protein. Of 200,000 to 250,000 distinct CDR3 sequences listed, 40% to 60% are singletons. Patients chosen for sequencing had shown CD8+CD57+ cell expansion by flow cytometry. Sequences were obtained from sorted CD4+, CD8+, or CD8+CD57+ T cells (not recorded which) from PBMCs. These receptors were taken from a human donor with aplastic anemia.

This clonotype was found once. Mismatch with germline at one junction end may stem from a read error. The chain is built from TRBV20-1 and TRBJ2-2, with TRBD2 as a possible D gene (5 bases). CDR3 length: 12 residues. Germline CDR1 is DFQATT and CDR2 is SNEGSKA (reference sequence). The CDR3 reads CSATPWTGELVF. CDR3 in DNA: TGCAGTGCCACGCCCTGGACCGGGGAGCTGGTTTTT.

The CDR3 DNA reads as TGCGCCAGCAGCCAGTACGGGGGGGAAGGTACGCAGTATTTT. It specifies CASSQYGGEGTQYF. V gene TRBV5-1 combines with J gene TRBJ2-3; 8 positions match TRBD2. This CDR3 contains 14 residues. Germline CDR1 and CDR2: SGHRS and YFSETQ. Trimming removed 4 bases from V and 8 bases from J; junction bases left unmatched: 9.

The chain has TRBV4-3 and TRBJ2-1; 11 bases line up with TRBD1. Germline V lookup: CDR1 LGHNA, CDR2 YSLEER. The CDR3 is made up of 19 amino acids. The V and J ends lost 1 base and 3 bases, in that order; junction bases with no gene match: 11. The CDR3 sequence: CASSQGIADRGHGYNEQFF. The CDR3 nucleotides read TGCGCCAGCAGCCAAGGGATAGCGGACAGGGGGCACGGCTACAATGAGCAGTTCTTC.

In this sample, this clonotype turned up many times. The rearrangement joins TRBV20-1 to TRBJ2-3, with TRBD1 matching over 10 bases. The germline V gene has CDR1 DFQATT and CDR2 SNEGSKA (reference sequence). V shed 0 bases and J 3 bases; nucleotides not matched to a gene: 6. The CDR3 totals 16 residues. CDR3 nucleotide sequence: TGCAGTGCTAGAGACCCGAGACAGGGGGCTACAGATACGCAGTATTTT. Translating gives CSARDPRQGATDTQYF.

To note about this clonotype: This could be a read error, since a much larger clone is one nucleotide away. As the CDR3 is not closed by the conserved phenylalanine or tryptophan, this likely results from a read error. This sequence joins TRBV19 and TRBJ2-1; D gene ambiguous. Germline CDR1 is LNHDA and CDR2 is SQIVND (reference sequence). This CDR3 is 14 amino acids long. Trimming took off 0 bases at V and 3 bases at J, with 6 bases between the two ends. CDR3 residues: CASSIDRFYNEQFL. DNA for the CDR3: TGTGCCAGTAGTATAGACAGGTTCTACAATGAGCAGTTCCTC.

The rearrangement uses TRBV24-1 and TRBJ2-1, with 9 nucleotides matching TRBD1. The CDR3 spans 15 residues. Looked up from germline, CDR1 is KGHDR and CDR2 is SFDVKD. V was pared by 5 bases and J by 7 bases, with 8 bases of the junction left unmatched. The CDR3 nucleotides are TGTGCCACCAGTGTCACCGGGACAGGGAAAAATGAGCAGTTCTTC. Residues: CATSVTGTGKNEQFF.

The V and J genes are TRBV7-3 and TRBJ1-5; D not certain. The CDR3 contains 15 residues. Germline V gene sequence: CDR1 SGHTA, CDR2 FQGTGA. Trimming took 2 bases from V and 9 from J, leaving 17 bases between them. The CDR3 coding sequence is TGTGCCAGCAGCTTAGGGTTCACCGGCGCTGGGCCCCAGCATTTT. Translated: CASSLGFTGAGPQHF.

The rearrangement uses TRBV7-6 and TRBJ1-6; the match to TRBD1 covers 9 bases. V was pared by 4 bases and J by 6 bases, with 4 bases of the junction left unmatched. This CDR3 region has 15 residues. Germline V gene data show CDR1 as SGHVS and CDR2 as FNYEAQ. The CDR3 sequence is CASSSQGQGNSPLHF. CDR3 nucleotides: TGTGCCAGCAGCTCGCAGGGACAGGGTAATTCACCCCTCCACTTT.

This clonotype was observed a few times. The chain recombines TRBV6-1 with TRBJ2-6; tentatively, D is TRBD2 (5 bases). CDR3 length: 16 residues. CDR1 is MNHNS and CDR2 is SASEGT in the germline V gene. The ends were cut back, 3 bases at V and 2 bases at J, with 11 bases in the middle. The CDR3 region has the DNA TGTGCCAGCAGTGATTTTAACGGGGCTGGGGCCAACGTCCTGACTTTC. Amino acids: CASSDFNGAGANVLTF.

This clonotype was counted between two and nine times. The chain links TRBV5-1 to TRBJ1-3, with D maybe TRBD1 (5 bases). Germline CDR1 and CDR2: SGHRS and YFSETQ. Trimming took off 1 base at V and 0 bases at J, with 14 bases between the two ends. The CDR3 is 17 residues long. The CDR3 is CASSLSPGGSSGNTIYF. The CDR3 nucleotides are TGCGCCAGCAGCTTGTCCCCCGGGGGGAGCTCTGGAAACACCATATATTTT. The full variable domain, with the rest looked up from reference TRBV5-1 and TRBJ1-3, is KAGVTQTPRYLIKTRGQQVTLSCSPISGHRSVSWYQQTPGQGLQFLFEYFSETQRNKGNFPGRFSGRQFSNSRSEMNVSTLELGDSALYLCASSLSPGGSSGNTIYFGEGSWLTVV.

This chain joins TRBV5-6 and TRBJ2-2; 8 nucleotides match TRBD2. Germline lookup yields CDR1 SGHDT and CDR2 YYEEEE. The CDR3 loop spans 16 amino acids. V gave up 3 bases and J gave up 3 bases; unmatched junction bases: 7. Written as DNA, the CDR3 is TGTGCCAGCAGCTCCGGGGGGGTCGTACACACCGGGGAGCTGTTTTTT. This codes for CASSSGGVVHTGELFF.

The chain combines TRBV7-6 with TRBJ2-7; no clear D. The CDR3 contains 13 residues. V was trimmed by 0 bases and J by 3 bases, leaving 6 bases between them. CDR1 is SGHVS and CDR2 is FNYEAQ in the germline V gene. The DNA for the CDR3 is TGTGCCAGCAGCTTAGCTTGGAGCTACGAGCAGTACTTC. This sequence encodes CASSLAWSYEQYF.

The chain joins TRBV7-8 to TRBJ2-7; D is uncertain. CDR3 length: 15 amino acids. The V end was cut by 4 bases, the J end by 0 bases, with 13 bases between. The germline gives CDR1 SGHVS, CDR2 FQNEAQ. CDR3: CASSSVGKSSYEQYF. The CDR3 DNA is TGTGCCAGCAGCTCTGTGGGGAAAAGCTCCTACGAGCAGTACTTC.

The chain combines TRBV18 with TRBJ2-6; D is ambiguous. With 2 bases removed from V and 0 bases from J, the gap between germline ends came to 2 bases. CDR3 length equals 14 residues. Germline V CDR1 and CDR2: KGHSH, LQKENI. The CDR3 DNA follows: TGTGCCAGCTCACCAATCTCTGGGGCCAACGTCCTGACTTTC. Translated, it gives CASSPISGANVLTF.

This clonotype was seen repeatedly, ten times or more. The V gene is TRBV19, the J gene TRBJ2-1; 8 bases agree with TRBD2. Trimming cost V 8 bases and J 10 bases; bases outside gene matches: 16. This CDR3 comprises 15 residues. Germline CDR1 reads LNHDA; CDR2 reads SQIVND (reference sequence). DNA for the CDR3: TGTGCCAGTGGGGTAGCGGTCGCCGGGGGGGGGGAGCAGTTCTTC. Its protein product is CASGVAVAGGGEQFF.

The genes are TRBV7-2 and TRBJ2-5; TRBD2 agrees at 9 bases. Germline V gene sequence: CDR1 SGHTA, CDR2 FQGNSA. The CDR3 contains 18 residues. J was trimmed by 11 bases and V by 1 base; bases with no gene match: 20. For the CDR3, the DNA is TGTGCCAGCAGCTTAGAATGGGGAGCGGGGGGATCATCCGGGGAGCAGTACTTC. This encodes CASSLEWGAGGSSGEQYF.

The chain joins TRBV20-1 to TRBJ2-7; either TRBD1 or TRBD2 may fit D (5 bases each). Trimming took off 1 base at V and 5 bases at J, with 12 bases between the two ends. In germline, CDR1 is DFQATT, CDR2 SNEGSKA (reference sequence). The CDR3 loop spans 13 amino acids. CDR3 loop: CSARATGTHEQYF. The CDR3 bases are TGCAGTGCTAGAGCGACTGGGACCCACGAGCAGTACTTC.

Only a few counts were recorded for this clonotype. This may stem from a read error, because a much larger clone lies one nucleotide away. Because the CDR3 is missing its conserved closing phenylalanine or tryptophan, this is likely a read error. The chain employs TRBV7-9 and TRBJ1-3, with D hard to call. Trimming took off 7 bases at V and 7 bases at J, with 11 bases between the two ends. Germline-derived CDR1 and CDR2 are SEHNR and FQNEAQ (reference sequence). The CDR3 contains 12 residues. CDR3 sequence reads: CASTRPGNTIYL. For the CDR3, the DNA is TGTGCCAGCACCCGACCCGGGAACACCATATATCTT.